One and the same sample provided the 23 T cell receptor beta chains below, sequenced in a study of blood T cell repertoires in COVID-19. Method: immunoSEQ multiplex PCR; TCRdb's copy keeps in-frame clones and lacks some. This table has about 160,000 clones, around 90% appearing once. Sample: peripheral blood. Receptors were obtained from a woman between 55 and 75 years old who had recovered from COVID-19.

CDR3 sequence (DNA): TGCGCCAGCAGCTTGCACAGTCCCGAGTATGGCTACACCTTC. It codes for CASSLHSPEYGYTF. The rearrangement joins TRBV5-1 to TRBJ1-2; unclear D gene. The V gene's germline CDR1 is SGHRS and CDR2 YFSETQ. The ends were cut back, 1 base at V and 5 bases at J, with 12 bases in the middle. The CDR3 has 14 residues.

The chain combines TRBV6-6 with TRBJ2-1; tentatively, D is TRBD2 (7 bases). The germline V and J ends were trimmed by 6 bases and 6 bases, with 21 bases remaining between them. This CDR3 is built from 16 residues. Per the germline V gene, CDR1 is MNHNY and CDR2 is SVGAGI (reference sequence). The CDR3 DNA is TGTGCCAGCAGCCCACCCACAGGGAGGGCTGGCAATGAGCAGTTCTTC. This codes for CASSPPTGRAGNEQFF.

The gene calls are TRBV10-3 and TRBJ2-3; tentative D call: TRBD2 (6 bases). Germline V lookup: CDR1 ENHRY, CDR2 SYGVKD. The V end lost 10 bases, the J end lost 4 bases, and 15 bases lay between the germline ends. This CDR3 is built from 13 residues. Written as DNA, the CDR3 is TGTGCCACGCTGTCGGGGGTCGCAGATACGCAGTATTTT. Its protein is CATLSGVADTQYF.

Only one count was recorded for this clone. The chain joins TRBV28 to TRBJ1-2; a weak D match, TRBD1 (5 bases). V was trimmed by 8 bases and J by 8 bases, leaving 12 bases between them. Germline assignment: CDR1 MDHEN and CDR2 SYDVKM. This CDR3 region has 11 residues. Here the CDR3 reads CASGGTEGYTF. CDR3 bases: TGTGCCAGCGGGGGGACTGAAGGCTACACCTTC.

V and J are TRBV2 and TRBJ2-3, with 8 bases that match TRBD2. The CDR3 sequence is 15 residues long. The V segment lost 5 bases and the J segment 5 bases; nucleotides outside the gene matches: 9. Per the germline V gene, CDR1 is SNHLY and CDR2 is FYNNEI. CDR3 in DNA: TGTGCCAGCAGTCAACTAGCGGCGGGTCTAGATACGCAGTATTTT. Translating it yields CASSQLAAGLDTQYF.

The chain links TRBV2 to TRBJ1-6; 7 bases are shared with TRBD1. The CDR3 sequence is 15 residues long. Germline V gene lookup returns CDR1 SNHLY and CDR2 FYNNEI. V was clipped by 7 bases and J by 5 bases; unmatched bases: 8. CDR3 residues: CASKYWGQNNSPLHF. The CDR3 DNA follows: TGTGCCAGCAAATATTGGGGACAGAATAATTCACCCCTCCACTTT.

J is TRBJ2-3 and V is TRBV5-1; 10 bases agree with TRBD2. The CDR3 totals 19 residues. Germline values: CDR1 SGHRS, CDR2 YFSETQ. V was pared by 4 bases and J by 0 bases, with 14 bases of the junction left unmatched. The CDR3 DNA reads as TGCGCCAGCAGCCTTTCCTCCTTAGCGGGGGGCCTAAGCACAGATACGCAGTATTTT. As protein: CASSLSSLAGGLSTDTQYF.

The gene calls are TRBV20-1 and TRBJ1-6; the D is unclear. Germline-derived CDR1 and CDR2 are DFQATT and SNEGSKA (reference sequence). CDR3 size: 11 residues. V was pared by 5 bases and J by 6 bases, with 5 bases between. In DNA, the CDR3 is TGCAGTGCTGCGGGTAATTCACCCCTCCACTTT. Protein: CSAAGNSPLHF.

The chain employs TRBV4-3 and TRBJ2-7; 7 bases fit TRBD2. Germline V CDR1 and CDR2: LGHNA, YSLEER. The V segment lost 1 base and the J segment 3 bases; nucleotides outside the gene matches: 6. The CDR3 totals 15 residues. The CDR3 nucleotides read TGCGCCAGCAGCCAAGTCCGCAGCGGGAACTACGAGCAGTACTTC. Its translation: CASSQVRSGNYEQYF.

The chain has TRBV4-2 and TRBJ1-4, with 7 nucleotides matching TRBD1. The junction had 10 bases not matched to a gene; V was cut back by 1 base and J by 8 bases. In germline, CDR1 is LGHNA, CDR2 YNFKEQ. This CDR3 is 16 amino acids long. In nucleotides, the CDR3 is TGTGCCAGCAGCCAAGTAATGACAGGGTCGGGGGAAAAACTGTTTTTT. The encoded protein is CASSQVMTGSGEKLFF.

This rearrangement joins TRBV29-1 to TRBJ1-2; 8 nucleotides match TRBD1. This CDR3 comprises 13 residues. The junction had 5 bases not matched to a gene; V was cut back by 5 bases and J by 3 bases. Germline V gives CDR1 SQVTM, CDR2 ANQGSEA. DNA for the CDR3: TGCAGCGTTAGGACAGGGATAGACTATGGCTACACCTTC. Its translation: CSVRTGIDYGYTF. The variable domain in full, completed from reference TRBV29-1 and TRBJ1-2, reads SAVISQKPSRDICQRGTSLTIQCQVDSQVTMMFWYRQQPGQSLTLIATANQGSEATYESGFVIDKFPISRPNLTFSTLTVSNMSPEDSSIYLCSVRTGIDYGYTFGSGTRLTVV.

The chain recombines TRBV6-6 with TRBJ1-2, with TRBD1 matching 7 bases. The CDR3 is 16 amino acids. The germline gives CDR1 MNHNY, CDR2 SVGAGI (reference sequence). The V gene end was trimmed by 10 bases and the J gene end by 2 bases; junction bases not matched to a gene: 16. DNA of the CDR3: TGTGCCATCGCCGGGACAGTCCCTCCCTTGAACTATGGCTACACCTTC. Encoded protein: CAIAGTVPPLNYGYTF.

This chain links TRBV7-3 with TRBJ1-4; the D gene is possibly TRBD1 (5 bases). Germline assignment: CDR1 SGHTA and CDR2 FQGTGA. The CDR3 spans 13 residues. V lost 3 bases, J lost 8 bases, and 10 bases lay in between. CDR3 sequence (DNA): TGTGCCAGCAGCTTGGGACTCGGGGAAAAACTGTTTTTT. It is translated as CASSLGLGEKLFF.

The V gene is TRBV9, the J gene TRBJ2-2; 8 positions match TRBD1. V shed 9 bases, J shed 6 bases, and the junction held 7 bases outside the gene matches. Germline CDR1 SGDLS, CDR2 YYNGEE. The CDR3 sequence is 13 residues long. The DNA for the CDR3 is TGTGCCACTCAGGGGGCGGGCGCCGGGGAGCTGTTTTTT. Protein sequence: CATQGAGAGELFF.

The genes are TRBV29-1 and TRBJ2-1, with TRBD2 identical over 13 bases. The CDR3 is 15 residues long. Trimming took 7 bases from V and 4 from J; bases not matched to a gene: 7. Germline assignment: CDR1 SQVTM and CDR2 ANQGSEA. DNA for the CDR3: TGCAGCGCCAGCGGGACTAGCGGGGTATACAATGAGCAGTTCTTC. Translating gives CSASGTSGVYNEQFF.

This clone was observed a handful of times. This sequence joins TRBV7-2 and TRBJ1-1; 9 bases match TRBD1. The CDR3 spans 15 residues. Germline CDR1 SGHTA, CDR2 FQGNSA. The ends lost 1 base at V and 2 bases at J; junction bases unmatched: 2. This CDR3 reads CASSLGDRVNTEAFF. CDR3 sequence (DNA): TGTGCCAGCAGCTTAGGGGACAGGGTAAACACTGAAGCTTTCTTT. The whole variable domain, filled in from reference TRBV7-2 and TRBJ1-1, reads GAGVSQSPSNKVTEKGKDVELRCDPISGHTALYWYRQSLGQGLEFLIYFQGNSAPDKSGLPSDRFSAERTGGSVSTLTIQRTQQEDSAVYLCASSLGDRVNTEAFFGQGTRLTVV.

CDR3: CASFTGVNYGYTF. The CDR3 DNA follows: TGTGCCAGCTTTACAGGGGTTAACTATGGCTACACCTTC. The chain recombines TRBV28 with TRBJ1-2, with TRBD1 identical over 7 bases. The V and J ends lost 8 bases and 1 base, in that order; junction bases with no gene match: 4. This CDR3 region has 13 residues. CDR1 and CDR2 from the germline V gene are MDHEN and SYDVKM.

The V and J genes are TRBV6-5 and TRBJ2-7, with unresolved D. CDR1 MNHEY and CDR2 SVGAGI come from the germline V gene. This CDR3 is 14 amino acids long. Deletions cut 7 bases from V and 0 bases from J, with 13 bases between. For the CDR3, the DNA is TGTGCCAGCACAGCGACGGTTAACTCCTACGAGCAGTACTTC. As protein: CASTATVNSYEQYF.

The V and J genes are TRBV12-3 or TRBV12-4 and TRBJ1-2; TRBD1 is a possible D gene (5 bases). The CDR3 runs 12 residues. The V end lost 5 bases, the J end lost 5 bases, and 9 bases lay between the germline ends. The CDR3 DNA reads as TGTGCCAGCAGTGCGGAGGGGTATGGCTACACCTTC. This gives the protein CASSAEGYGYTF.

V gene TRBV5-1 combines with J gene TRBJ2-7, with 10 bases lining up with TRBD1. V shed 0 bases, J shed 3 bases, and the junction held 3 bases outside the gene matches. Germline V lookup: CDR1 SGHRS, CDR2 YFSETQ. The CDR3 loop spans 15 amino acids. Written as DNA, the CDR3 is TGCGCCAGCAGCTTGGCGACAGGGGGCTTCTACGAGCAGTACTTC. Residues: CASSLATGGFYEQYF.

The chain has TRBV6-1 and TRBJ1-2; the D is unclear. V shed 5 bases and J shed 8 bases, with 18 bases lying between them. Germline V gives CDR1 MNHNS, CDR2 SASEGT. There are 14 residues in the CDR3. CDR3 DNA sequence: TGTGCCAGCAGTCAATCCTTGGCCTCGCGGGGCTACACCTTC. Protein product: CASSQSLASRGYTF.

This chain connects TRBV5-4 to TRBJ1-1; TRBD1 matches at 9 bases. CDR1 is SGHNT and CDR2 is YYREEE in the germline V gene (reference sequence). V was pared by 5 bases and J by 6 bases, with 5 bases of the junction left unmatched. This CDR3 has 13 residues. CDR3: CASSSGTGSEAFF. As DNA, the CDR3 is TGTGCCAGCAGTTCAGGGACAGGGTCTGAAGCTTTCTTT.

This chain uses TRBV7-8 with TRBJ2-1, with unresolved D. This CDR3 region has 16 residues. V was trimmed by 3 bases and J by 6 bases, leaving 18 bases between them. Germline V gives CDR1 SGHVS, CDR2 FQNEAQ. In nucleotides, the CDR3 is TGTGCCAGCAGCTTCAGCCTAGTGCCTAGGCCCAATGAGCAGTTCTTC. Translated: CASSFSLVPRPNEQFF.